This TCR beta chain was retrieved from a study of T cell repertoires in cytomegalovirus infection. TCRdb reprocessed the reads with MiXCR, giving one entry per CDR3 protein. Among under 150,000 distinct CDR3 sequences listed, 8.8% were seen once. This clonotype has a count of ten or more. Trimming took off 5 bases at V and 3 bases at J, with 8 bases between the two ends. Germline CDR1 and CDR2: SGHDN and FVKESK. The length of the CDR3 is 13 residues. The receptor was isolated from a human donor in good health (CMV status not recorded). Some clones in this sample may be carry-over from other donors' samples. The chain recombines TRBV14 with TRBJ1-5; D gene unclear. The sequenced sample was PBMCs. The CDR3 protein is CASSTGLNQPQHF. The CDR3 DNA reads TGTGCCAGCAGCACGGGCCTCAATCAGCCCCAGCATTTT.